The 18 T cell receptor beta chains in this list originate from one sample, sequenced in a study of Ad26.COV2.S vaccination and SARS-CoV-2 variants. This sample's treatment: some 20 received Ad26.COV2.S at low or high dose, single or two shots; five or six received placebo; per-sample allocation not given. After the first vaccine or placebo injection, samples were drawn on day 63. The protocol was immunoSEQ multiplex PCR, while the TCRdb copy is restricted to in-frame clones and leaves out a portion. The sample gives hundreds of thousands of clones, less than 90% of which show up once; around 11% is in the top ten. The sample was peripheral blood, taken in a trial of Ad26.COV2.S vaccine versus placebo. The receptors derive from a person aged 18-65 years who received the Ad26.COV2.S COVID-19 vaccine or a placebo.

This clone has a count of ten or more. V and J are TRBV13 and TRBJ2-7; 9 positions match TRBD1. The germline CDR1 and CDR2 sequences are PRHDT and FYEKMQ (reference sequence). The V segment lost 6 bases and the J segment 5 bases; nucleotides outside the gene matches: 8. This CDR3 has 14 amino acids. CDR3: CASRKQGALDEQYF. The DNA for the CDR3 is TGTGCCAGCAGGAAACAGGGGGCACTCGACGAGCAGTACTTC.

The rearrangement uses TRBV14 and TRBJ1-5, with TRBD1 as a possible D gene (6 bases). Germline V gene sequence: CDR1 SGHDN, CDR2 FVKESK. This CDR3 has 18 residues. Between the trimmed V and J ends, which lost 4 bases and 1 base, there was a span of 20 bases. Here the CDR3 reads CASSLRHRVIGSNQPQHF. The CDR3 DNA reads as TGTGCCAGCAGCCTGAGGCACAGGGTAATTGGGAGCAATCAGCCCCAGCATTTT.

This clone was counted a single time. V and J are TRBV19 and TRBJ1-5, with 7 positions matching TRBD1. The CDR3 extends over 13 amino acids. The junction had 3 bases not matched to a gene; V was cut back by 5 bases and J by 5 bases. Per germline, CDR1 LNHDA and CDR2 SQIVND (reference sequence). Written as DNA, the CDR3 is TGTGCCAGTAGTCCAGACAGGGATCAGCCCCAGCATTTT. Translated, it gives CASSPDRDQPQHF.

This clone was detected once. The CDR3 bases are TGTGCCAGCAGCTCATACGGGACTAGTGTAACCGGGGAGCTGTTTTTT. The encoded protein is CASSSYGTSVTGELFF. The chain links TRBV7-6 to TRBJ2-2, with TRBD2 matching 8 bases. V lost 4 bases, J lost 5 bases, and 9 bases stayed unmatched. Germline V gives CDR1 SGHVS, CDR2 FNYEAQ. CDR3 size: 16 residues.

DNA for the CDR3: TGTGCCAGCAGTTATATATTGACAGGGAACTATGGCTACACCTTC. Translated, it gives CASSYILTGNYGYTF. The V and J genes are TRBV6-5 and TRBJ1-2; 7 positions agree with TRBD1. Germline loops: CDR1 MNHEY, CDR2 SVGAGI. The CDR3 is 15 residues long. J gave up 2 bases and V 3 bases, and 6 bases lay outside the gene matches.

The chain uses TRBV7-2 and TRBJ1-2; 10 bases agree with TRBD1. Germline CDR1 reads SGHTA; CDR2 reads FQGNSA. J lost 8 bases, V lost 4 bases, and 7 bases had no gene match. This CDR3 region has 14 residues. CDR3 protein: CASSSGGTGVGYTF. DNA of the CDR3: TGTGCCAGCAGCTCCGGAGGGACAGGGGTCGGCTACACCTTC.

V is TRBV28 and J is TRBJ2-7; 7 bases agree with TRBD1. The CDR3 spans 15 residues. Germline V gives CDR1 MDHEN, CDR2 SYDVKM. Losses at the gene ends were 6 bases for V and 4 bases for J; bases not matched to a gene: 12. CDR3 loop: CASSPLLGQLYEQYF. Here the CDR3 DNA reads TGTGCCAGCAGCCCCCTTCTGGGACAGCTTTACGAGCAGTACTTC.

The chain employs TRBV7-6 and TRBJ2-5; TRBD1 is a possible D gene (6 bases). The CDR3 is 14 residues long. The V end was cut by 2 bases, the J end by 1 base, with 8 bases between. The germline gives CDR1 SGHVS, CDR2 FNYEAQ. CDR3 nucleotides: TGTGCCAGCAGCTTACGGGACACCCAAGAGACCCAGTACTTC. Protein product: CASSLRDTQETQYF.

The chain links TRBV5-4 to TRBJ2-7; 13 bases match TRBD2. Germline V gene sequence: CDR1 SGHNT, CDR2 YYREEE (reference sequence). V shed 0 bases, J shed 7 bases, and the junction held 4 bases outside the gene matches. This CDR3 comprises 15 residues. The CDR3 region has the DNA TGTGCCAGCAGCTTGGACGCGACTAGCGGGGGGGAGCAGTACTTC. Translated, it gives CASSLDATSGGEQYF. The full variable domain, rest sourced from reference TRBV5-4 and TRBJ2-7, is ETGVTQSPTHLIKTRGQQVTLRCSSQSGHNTVSWYQQALGQGPQFIFQYYREEENGRGNFPPRFSGLQFPNYSSELNVNALELDDSALYLCASSLDATSGGEQYFGPGTRLTVT.

The V and J genes are TRBV10-1 and TRBJ2-1; 9 nucleotides agree with TRBD1. J gave up 4 bases and V 2 bases, and 0 bases lay outside the gene matches. Germline V gene sequence: CDR1 WNHNN, CDR2 SYGVQD (reference sequence). The CDR3 consists of 14 residues. The CDR3 DNA is TGCGCCAGCAGTGAGGGACAGGGGTACAATGAGCAGTTCTTC. Residues: CASSEGQGYNEQFF.

The V and J genes are TRBV24-1 and TRBJ1-4; tentatively, D is TRBD1 (5 bases). Germline V gene sequence: CDR1 KGHDR, CDR2 SFDVKD. The CDR3 totals 13 residues. Trimming removed 3 bases at V and 7 bases at J, with 8 bases between. The CDR3 DNA follows: TGTGCCACCAGTGATGGGGGATCTGAAAAACTGTTTTTT. Amino acid sequence: CATSDGGSEKLFF.

In this sample, this clone turned up a few times. The chain has TRBV28 and TRBJ1-2; D is ambiguous. V was trimmed by 3 bases and J by 0 bases, leaving 5 bases between them. CDR3 size: 13 residues. Germline CDR1 reads MDHEN; CDR2 reads SYDVKM. CDR3 DNA sequence: TGTGCCAGCAGTTTCGCAGCTAACTATGGCTACACCTTC. Encoded protein: CASSFAANYGYTF.

The chain couples TRBV14 to TRBJ2-1; D is ambiguous. The CDR3 has 14 residues. Per germline, CDR1 SGHDN and CDR2 FVKESK. Trimming shortened V by 1 base and J by 4 bases, and 8 bases separated the two germline ends. DNA for the CDR3: TGTGCCAGCAGCCAAGTAATAGGTTACAATGAGCAGTTCTTC. This translates into CASSQVIGYNEQFF.

This chain joins TRBV6-4 and TRBJ1-2; 9 bases are shared with TRBD1. The germline V gene has CDR1 MRHNA and CDR2 SNTAGT. The CDR3 runs 13 residues. With 9 bases clipped from V and 4 bases from J, the junction kept 6 bases outside the gene matches. CDR3 sequence (DNA): TGTGCCAGTTCTCAGACAGGGGGCTATGGCTACACCTTC. Translation gives CASSQTGGYGYTF.

The chain joins TRBV6-5 to TRBJ2-1; no reliable D call. From germline, CDR1 is MNHEY and CDR2 SVGAGI. The CDR3 runs 14 residues. Trimming pared 6 bases from V and 4 bases from J, leaving 13 bases between. The CDR3 is CASSAVGFYNEQFF. DNA for the CDR3: TGTGCCAGCAGCGCGGTCGGTTTTTACAATGAGCAGTTCTTC.

CDR3 sequence (DNA): TGTGCCAGCAGCCCCGGGCCAGGTAGAAATTCACCCCTCCACTTT. This translates into CASSPGPGRNSPLHF. This sequence joins TRBV5-5 and TRBJ1-6, with no clear D. Per germline, CDR1 SGHKS and CDR2 YYEKEE (reference sequence). This CDR3 has 15 amino acids. Between the trimmed V and J ends, which lost 4 bases and 7 bases, there was a span of 15 bases.

V and J are TRBV6-5 and TRBJ2-7, with 11 bases aligning to TRBD1. This CDR3 region has 13 residues. J gave up 6 bases and V 6 bases, and 4 bases lay outside the gene matches. Germline V gives CDR1 MNHEY, CDR2 SVGAGI. CDR3: CASRPGTGGEQYF. The CDR3 region has the DNA TGTGCCAGCAGACCCGGGACAGGGGGCGAGCAGTACTTC.

The chain recombines TRBV12-3 or TRBV12-4 with TRBJ2-7; 8 bases line up with TRBD2. V shed 6 bases, J shed 3 bases, and the junction held 4 bases outside the gene matches. The CDR3 covers 13 residues. The CDR3 sequence is CASREGLVYEQYF. The CDR3 bases are TGTGCCAGCAGGGAGGGACTAGTCTACGAGCAGTACTTC.